This T cell receptor beta chain was found in a study of human T cells and chemical hapten exposure. For the study at large: An approximately 2 cm by approximately 2 cm inner upper arm patch received 2% DPC for sensitization. The scalp of each patient received a weekly diphenylcyclopropenone dose for the full roughly 25-week study. Recorded diagnoses among the mostly female patients were alopecia areata, totalis or universalis.

Source study methods: With a range of about 23,224 to 690,600, the median per sample was around 96,000 TCRs. TCRdb reprocessed the RACE reads with MiXCR, giving one entry per CDR3 protein. It is TCRdb's table, rather than the study itself, that gives the V and J calls and clone size. Seen here are around 300,000 distinct CDR3 sequences, approximately 7.5% observed once, and the top ten hold more than 1%. With 3 bases removed from V and 6 bases from J, the gap between germline ends came to 5 bases. The CDR3 extends over 12 amino acids. Germline V CDR1 and CDR2: SGHTA, FQGNSA. Time point indicated: pre-sensitization, week 0. Treatment described: therapeutic diphenylcyclopropenone sensitization with weekly scalp DPC.

The V and J genes are TRBV7-2 and TRBJ2-2; D unclear. This clonotype originated in a man between 18 and 29 years old with alopecia areata. Some clones in this sample may be carry-over from other donors' samples. Sequences were derived from whole blood, sampled in connection with sensitization to the hapten diphenylcyclopropenone (DPC). As DNA, the CDR3 is TGTGCCAGCAGCTTGGCGGCCGGGGAGCTGTTTTTT. Translating gives CASSLAAGELFF.